The 10 T cell receptor beta chains listed next were all sequenced from one sample in a study of blood T cell repertoires in COVID-19. Only in-frame clones appear in the TCRdb table, and some are missing; sequencing was by immunoSEQ multiplex PCR. The sample lists 70,000 or so clones; roughly 89% were seen once. Sequencing used peripheral blood. These receptors were collected from an elderly woman with acute or convalescent COVID-19.

This chain uses TRBV3-1 (or the pseudogene TRBV3-2) with TRBJ1-2; D is unresolved. CDR3 size: 16 residues. V was pared by 4 bases and J by 4 bases, with 19 bases between. Germline CDR1 LGHDT, CDR2 YNNKEL (reference sequence). The CDR3 region has the DNA TGTGCCAGCAGCCCCATAGGGCGGGCAGTGGGCTATGGCTACACCTTC. It yields the protein CASSPIGRAVGYGYTF.

This sequence joins TRBV6-5 and TRBJ1-6; D is perhaps TRBD1 (5 bases). The CDR3 loop spans 13 amino acids. Per germline, CDR1 MNHEY and CDR2 SVGAGI. The V end lost 6 bases, the J end lost 5 bases, and 8 bases lay between the germline ends. The CDR3 DNA is TGTGCCAGCAGATCGGACAATAATTCACCCCTCCACTTT. Translated, it gives CASRSDNNSPLHF.

The rearrangement joins TRBV28 to TRBJ2-1; TRBD2 agrees at 8 bases. V dropped 5 bases and J dropped 3; count of bases not matched to a gene: 9. Germline assignment: CDR1 MDHEN and CDR2 SYDVKM. CDR3 length: 16 residues. CDR3: CASSPSKAGDYNEQFF. CDR3 nucleotide sequence: TGTGCCAGCAGTCCCTCTAAAGCGGGAGACTACAATGAGCAGTTCTTC.

V gene TRBV5-4 combines with J gene TRBJ2-7, with TRBD1 matching 7 bases. After removal of 0 bases from V and 1 base from J, the junction contained 1 base not matched to a gene. The germline V gene has CDR1 SGHNT and CDR2 YYREEE (reference sequence). The CDR3 sequence is 14 residues long. The DNA for the CDR3 is TGTGCCAGCAGCTTGGGACAGGGTTCCTACGAGCAGTACTTC. Its protein is CASSLGQGSYEQYF.

This chain uses TRBV11-2 with TRBJ2-7; tentatively, D is TRBD2 (5 bases). The CDR3 has 13 amino acids. CDR1 and CDR2 (germline): SGHAT, FQNNGV. V lost 5 bases to trimming and J lost 5 bases, with 13 bases between them. CDR3 in DNA: TGTGCCAGCAGCCACGGGGTTTCCAACGAGCAGTACTTC. Translation gives CASSHGVSNEQYF.

The chain recombines TRBV24-1 with TRBJ2-3; D perhaps matches TRBD1 (5 bases). This CDR3 is built from 15 residues. Germline loops: CDR1 KGHDR, CDR2 SFDVKD. V lost 0 bases and J lost 4, with 10 bases in between. CDR3 nucleotides: TGTGCCACCAGTGATTTGCTCCAGGGTCCAGATACGCAGTATTTT. Amino acid sequence: CATSDLLQGPDTQYF.

The chain links TRBV12-3 or TRBV12-4 to TRBJ1-2, with D possibly matching TRBD1 (5 bases). With 6 bases removed from V and 2 bases from J, the gap between germline ends came to 10 bases. The CDR3 runs to 13 residues. This CDR3 is CASSYDSNYGYTF. The DNA for the CDR3 is TGTGCCAGCAGCTACGACAGCAACTATGGCTACACCTTC.

The chain employs TRBV3-1 (or the pseudogene TRBV3-2) and TRBJ1-6; 8 bases match TRBD1. The CDR3 contains 16 residues. CDR1 is LGHDT, CDR2 YNNKEL, per germline (reference sequence). V shed 3 bases, J shed 7 bases, and the junction held 8 bases outside the gene matches. For the CDR3, the DNA is TGTGCCAGCAGCCAGGGGGGACAGGCGAAAAATTCACCCCTCCACTTT. It is translated as CASSQGGQAKNSPLHF.

This clone was seen just once. V usage is TRBV9 and J usage is TRBJ2-2; D perhaps matches TRBD2 (5 bases). Germline CDR1 and CDR2: SGDLS and YYNGEE. The CDR3 length is 15 residues. Trimming pared 4 bases from V and 7 bases from J, leaving 17 bases between. The CDR3 sequence is CASSKPGSMVGELFF. For the CDR3, the DNA is TGTGCCAGCAGCAAACCGGGGAGTATGGTCGGGGAGCTGTTTTTT.

The J gene is TRBJ1-5, the V gene TRBV20-1; D is possibly TRBD1 (6 bases). CDR1 and CDR2 (germline): DFQATT, SNEGSKA (reference sequence). V was cut by 3 bases and J by 4 bases, with 13 bases left in between. The length of the CDR3 is 14 residues. CDR3: CSASRGFSNQPQHF. CDR3 in DNA: TGCAGTGCTAGTAGGGGGTTCTCTAATCAGCCCCAGCATTTT.